This T cell receptor (beta chain) was identified in a study of T cell responses to AZD1222 COVID-19 vaccine. Overall study results and limits: The donor cohort was predominantly white British with a female majority, and clonal diversity may have been underestimated. No day 14 peak samples; only post-peak repertoires were characterized.

With regard to this clone: No antigen is known for it.

Sequencing was performed with immunoSEQ multiplex PCR; in TCRdb, only in-frame clones are kept and a portion is missing. Here the sample spans 130,000 or so clones, roughly nine tenths being singletons. The sequence came from an adult who received the MenACWY meningococcal vaccine as a control. The starting material was peripheral blood, obtained 28 days after the second dose of the MenACWY control vaccine.

CDR3 in DNA: TGTGCCAGCAGCCAATTTGGGGCGGGGGCCGGGAATGAGCAGTTCTTC. This sequence encodes CASSQFGAGAGNEQFF. This chain joins TRBV3-1 (or the pseudogene TRBV3-2) and TRBJ2-1; weak D call: TRBD2 (7 bases). Germline CDR1 and CDR2: LGHDT and YNNKEL (reference sequence). Between the trimmed V and J ends, which lost 2 bases and 7 bases, there was a span of 18 bases. The CDR3 runs 16 residues.